This TCR beta chain was sequenced during a study of cytomegalovirus exposure and HLA in healthy donors. Overall study context: Of all 400 or so donors who were genotyped, around 82% belonged to the Caucasian-associated ancestry cluster. General study points: Later analysis suggested most CMV-associated TCR beta chains were HLA-restricted. Upon later analysis, HLA-associated TCR beta chains proved more clonally expanded than other, equally common chains.

On this clone: Its antigen is still unknown.

Trimming removed 5 bases at V and 6 bases at J, with 12 bases between. The CDR3 contains 13 residues. Germline lookup yields CDR1 SGHTA and CDR2 FQGNSA. Donors counted as nominally healthy when sampled, yet unrecorded immune exposures were likely. 13 Jbeta primers and 60 Vbeta primers were used for the PCR. Libraries were prepared by immunoSEQ multiplex PCR; TCRdb keeps only in-frame clonotypes and omits some of them. The sample comprises more than 70,000 clones, 76% of which are singletons, and approximately 5.1% rests with the top ten. This receptor was obtained from a young man in good health and CMV-seropositive. V is TRBV7-2 and J is TRBJ2-3, with D tentatively TRBD1 (8 bases). The sequencing input was PBMCs. The CDR3 nucleotides read TGTGCCAGCAGCCCACAGGGGGGGGATACGCAGTATTTT. Amino acid sequence: CASSPQGGDTQYF.